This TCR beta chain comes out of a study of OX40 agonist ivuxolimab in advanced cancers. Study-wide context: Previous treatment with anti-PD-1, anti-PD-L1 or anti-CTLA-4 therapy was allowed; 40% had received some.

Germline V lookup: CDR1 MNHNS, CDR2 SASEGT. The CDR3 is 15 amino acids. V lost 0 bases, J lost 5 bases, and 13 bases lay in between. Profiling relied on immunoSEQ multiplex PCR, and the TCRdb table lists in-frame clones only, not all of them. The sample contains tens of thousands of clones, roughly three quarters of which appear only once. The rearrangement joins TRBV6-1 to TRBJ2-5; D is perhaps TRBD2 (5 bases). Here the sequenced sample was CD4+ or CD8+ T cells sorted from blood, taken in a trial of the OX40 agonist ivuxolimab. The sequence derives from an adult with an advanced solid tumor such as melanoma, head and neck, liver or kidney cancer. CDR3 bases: TGTGCCAGCAGTGAAGCTGGAGGTCCCTACGAGACCCAGTACTTC. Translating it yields CASSEAGGPYETQYF.